The rows below give T cell receptor beta chains drawn from one sample of a study of blood T cell repertoires in COVID-19. TCRdb keeps only in-frame clones here, not all; method: immunoSEQ multiplex PCR. The sample has under 140,000 clones, more than 65% seen once. Specimen: peripheral blood. These receptors came from a woman aged 80 or older with acute or convalescent COVID-19. Both conserved end residues are part of each CDR3. The D gene is left open where the match is weak. Size is stated for part of the rows, as once, few or many counts, or as a class when the clone is expanded.

v_call	d_call	clone_size	j_call	cdr3_nt	cdr3_aa
TRBV3-1/TRBV3-2	TRBD1	NA	TRBJ1-2	TGTGCCAGCAGCAGGGACAGTCTTTATGGCTACACCTTC	CASSRDSLYGYTF
TRBV5-1	NA	NA	TRBJ2-3	TGCGCCAGCAGCTTGGCCCTGACAGGTCAGAATACGCAGTATTTT	CASSLALTGQNTQYF
TRBV27	TRBD1	NA	TRBJ2-2	TGTGCCAGCAGTCCGTTGGGACAGGGCGGGGAGCTGTTTTTT	CASSPLGQGGELFF
TRBV6-2/TRBV6-3	NA	NA	TRBJ2-3	TGTGCCAGCAGCCTACCAACCGGGAGAGGCACAGATACGCAGTATTTT	CASSLPTGRGTDTQYF
TRBV9	TRBD1	NA	TRBJ2-3	TGTGCCAGCAGCGCTAGGACAGGGTCAGATACGCAGTATTTT	CASSARTGSDTQYF
TRBV5-1	NA	NA	TRBJ2-5	TGCGCCAGCAGCTTAGGAAGGCTAGCGGAGACCCAGTACTTC	CASSLGRLAETQYF
TRBV28	NA	NA	TRBJ2-3	TGTGCCAGCAGTGGGGCAGGGTGGGGAGATACGCAGTATTTT	CASSGAGWGDTQYF
TRBV4-1	TRBD1	few	TRBJ2-2	TGCGCCAGCAGCCAAGAACGAGGGTGGACAGGGGGAATCGGAGCGAACACCGGGGAGCTGTTTTTT	CASSQERGWTGGIGANTGELFF
TRBV28	TRBD2	once	TRBJ2-3	TGTGCCAGCAGTTTAGGAGCGGGACCCCTCACAGATACGCAGTATTTT	CASSLGAGPLTDTQYF
TRBV27	NA	NA	TRBJ1-5	TGTGCCAGCAGTCACCGGTCCGATCAGCCCCAGCATTTT	CASSHRSDQPQHF
TRBV28	NA	NA	TRBJ1-6	TGTGCCAGCAGTTTCCCGGATTCACCCCTCCACTTT	CASSFPDSPLHF
TRBV12-3/TRBV12-4	NA	NA	TRBJ1-5	TGTGCCAGCAGTTCGGGTCAGCCCCAGCATTTT	CASSSGQPQHF
TRBV5-4	NA	few	TRBJ1-2	TGTGCCAGCAGCTTATTCTACTCGGCAGGGCATGGGGGCTACACCTTC	CASSLFYSAGHGGYTF
TRBV5-6	TRBD1	few	TRBJ2-7	TGTGCCAGCAGCTTCAGGGGGCTAGTCGAGCAGTACTTC	CASSFRGLVEQYF
TRBV19	NA	NA	TRBJ1-2	TGTGCCAGTAGTATCCGGGGAGGAGACTATGGCTACACCTTC	CASSIRGGDYGYTF
TRBV7-2	TRBD1	NA	TRBJ1-6	TGTGCCAGCAGCTTGGCATCAACAGGGGGCCCCCTCCACTTT	CASSLASTGGPLHF
TRBV18	TRBD2	NA	TRBJ2-7	TGTGCCAGCTCACCACCGTCTAGCGGGAGAACCCACGAGCAGTACTTC	CASSPPSSGRTHEQYF
TRBV27	NA	many	TRBJ1-1	TGTGCCAGCAGGACAGGAGGCACTGAAGCTTTCTTT	CASRTGGTEAFF
TRBV5-1	NA	NA	TRBJ1-2	TGCGCCAGCAGCTTGGACGTCAGAGGCTACACCTTC	CASSLDVRGYTF
TRBV5-5	NA	NA	TRBJ2-5	TGTGCCAGCAGCTTAATTCGCGCAGGCCAAGAGACCCAGTACTTC	CASSLIRAGQETQYF
TRBV9	NA	NA	TRBJ2-3	TGTGCCAGCAGCGTAGGAGGCGGGGTAGCAGATACGCAGTATTTT	CASSVGGGVADTQYF
TRBV19	TRBD1	NA	TRBJ1-1	TGTGCCAGTAGTAGGACCCGGGACAGTGAAGCTTTCTTT	CASSRTRDSEAFF
TRBV20-1	NA	NA	TRBJ1-5	TGCAGTGCTAGTAGGGGGGGGTCGCGACAGCCCCAGCATTTT	CSASRGGSRQPQHF
TRBV19	TRBD1	NA	TRBJ1-1	TGTGCCAGTAGAGGGGACAGAGTGAACACTGAAGCTTTCTTT	CASRGDRVNTEAFF
TRBV5-1	NA	NA	TRBJ1-2	TGCGCCAGCAGCTTGGGAGGTCAGGGTAATGGCTACACCTTC	CASSLGGQGNGYTF
TRBV20-1	NA	NA	TRBJ2-7	TGCAGTGTTTATTCAGGTTACGAGCAGTACTTC	CSVYSGYEQYF
TRBV21-1	NA	NA	TRBJ2-1	TGTGCCAGCAGCGTTCAGGGGGTCTATGAGCAGTTCTTC	CASSVQGVYEQFF
TRBV5-1	NA	NA	TRBJ1-3	TGCGCCAGCAGCAGTGGACAGGGAAACACCATATATTTT	CASSSGQGNTIYF
TRBV6-5	NA	NA	TRBJ2-4	TGTGCCAGCAGTTTCGACAGAGAAGGTTCTAAAAACATTCAGTACTTC	CASSFDREGSKNIQYF
TRBV7-2	NA	NA	TRBJ1-5	TGTGCCAGCAGCTTAGCCTACGGGATTAATCAGCCCCAGCATTTT	CASSLAYGINQPQHF
TRBV4-2	NA	NA	TRBJ1-1	TGTGCCAGCAGCCAAGTGCGGGGAACGAACACTGAAGCTTTCTTT	CASSQVRGTNTEAFF
TRBV5-4	NA	NA	TRBJ2-5	TGTGCCAGCAGCTTGGACGGGCGGGTGGGGGAGACCCAGTACTTC	CASSLDGRVGETQYF
TRBV9	TRBD2	NA	TRBJ2-7	TGTGCCAGCAGCACACAAGCGGGAGGAGTCTACGAGCAGTACTTC	CASSTQAGGVYEQYF
TRBV5-1	NA	NA	TRBJ2-3	TGCGCCAGCAGCTTGTGGCTAGCCCAATTCCGCACAGATACGCAGTATTTT	CASSLWLAQFRTDTQYF
TRBV28	TRBD1	NA	TRBJ2-1	TGTGCCAGCAGTTCCCCCGGACAGGGAGCCTACAATGAGCAGTTCTTC	CASSSPGQGAYNEQFF
TRBV7-3	TRBD2	once	TRBJ2-3	TGTGCCAGCAGCTCCGAACCTAGCGGGTCTCAGAGGGATACGCAGTATTTT	CASSSEPSGSQRDTQYF
TRBV3-1/TRBV3-2	NA	NA	TRBJ2-1	TGTGCCAGCAGCCCCCATGGAGGCTCCTACAATGAGCAGTTCTTC	CASSPHGGSYNEQFF
TRBV9	NA	NA	TRBJ1-3	TGTGCCAGCAGCGTAGGAGATGTCTCTGGAAACACCATATATTTT	CASSVGDVSGNTIYF
TRBV2	NA	NA	TRBJ2-7	TGTGCCAGCGGTCCCCAACCGGGACAATCCTACGAGCAGTACTTC	CASGPQPGQSYEQYF
TRBV18	TRBD1	few	TRBJ1-3	TGTGCCAGCTCATGGGACAGGGGGCCTGGAAACACCATATATTTT	CASSWDRGPGNTIYF
TRBV18	TRBD1	NA	TRBJ1-6	TGTGCCAGCTCACCAGGACAGGGAAATTCACCCCTCCACTTT	CASSPGQGNSPLHF
TRBV10-3	NA	NA	TRBJ2-3	TGTGCCATCAGTGAGCGGGCCAGCGGAAGGGGCACAGATACGCAGTATTTT	CAISERASGRGTDTQYF
TRBV5-1	TRBD1	NA	TRBJ1-6	TGCGCCAGCAGCTTAGGACAGGGAGTTGGTTCACCCCTCCACTTT	CASSLGQGVGSPLHF
TRBV7-8	NA	NA	TRBJ1-6	TGTGCCAGCGGGGTAGGGGATAATTCACCCCTCCACTTT	CASGVGDNSPLHF
TRBV5-1	TRBD2	NA	TRBJ2-2	TGCGCCAGCAGCTTGCCACTAGCGGGGGGCCAGAACACCGGGGAGCTGTTTTTT	CASSLPLAGGQNTGELFF
TRBV7-6	NA	NA	TRBJ2-5	TGTGCCAGCAGCGAGGGACAAGGAGTGGCCCAGTACTTC	CASSEGQGVAQYF
TRBV25-1	TRBD2	NA	TRBJ2-1	TGTGCCAGCAGTGAGCCCCCGGGACTAGCGGGACCCTACAATGAGCAGTTCTTC	CASSEPPGLAGPYNEQFF
TRBV28	NA	NA	TRBJ1-2	TGTGCCAGCAGTGGGGAGGTAGATGGCTACACCTTC	CASSGEVDGYTF
TRBV19	TRBD1	NA	TRBJ1-1	TGTGCCACCACAGGGGCGTCCCGTAACACTGAAGCTTTCTTT	CATTGASRNTEAFF
TRBV7-9	NA	NA	TRBJ2-1	TGTGCCAGCAGCTTGTGGCGGGGGCCACACAATGAGCAGTTCTTC	CASSLWRGPHNEQFF
TRBV7-6	TRBD1	NA	TRBJ2-7	TGTGCCAGCAGCCAGGGACAGGGGATGAGCTACGAGCAGTACTTC	CASSQGQGMSYEQYF
TRBV7-6	NA	NA	TRBJ2-1	TGTGCCAGCAGCTTCAATAGCGGAAGCTACAATGAGCAGTTCTTC	CASSFNSGSYNEQFF